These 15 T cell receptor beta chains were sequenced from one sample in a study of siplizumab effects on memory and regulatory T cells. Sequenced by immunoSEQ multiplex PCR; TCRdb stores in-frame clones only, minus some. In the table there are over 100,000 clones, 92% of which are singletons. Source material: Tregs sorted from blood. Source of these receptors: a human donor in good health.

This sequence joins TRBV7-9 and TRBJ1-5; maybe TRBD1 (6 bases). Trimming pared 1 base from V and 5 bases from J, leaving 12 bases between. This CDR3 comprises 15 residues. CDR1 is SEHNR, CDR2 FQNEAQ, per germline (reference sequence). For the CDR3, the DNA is TGTGCCAGCAGCTTAGGAGGGGGGGCTTATCAGCCCCAGCATTTT. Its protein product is CASSLGGGAYQPQHF. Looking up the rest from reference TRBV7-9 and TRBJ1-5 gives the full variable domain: DTGVSQNPRHKITKRGQNVTFRCDPISEHNRLYWYRQTLGQGPEFLTYFQNEAQLEKSRLLSDRFSAERPKGSFSTLEIQRTEQGDSAMYLCASSLGGGAYQPQHFGDGTRLSIL.

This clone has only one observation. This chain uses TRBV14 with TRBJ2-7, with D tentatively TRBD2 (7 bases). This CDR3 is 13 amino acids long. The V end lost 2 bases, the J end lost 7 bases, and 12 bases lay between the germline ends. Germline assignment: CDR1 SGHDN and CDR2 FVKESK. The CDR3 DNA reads TGTGCCAGCAGCCAACAGGGGCGGGGGGAGCAGTACTTC. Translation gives CASSQQGRGEQYF.

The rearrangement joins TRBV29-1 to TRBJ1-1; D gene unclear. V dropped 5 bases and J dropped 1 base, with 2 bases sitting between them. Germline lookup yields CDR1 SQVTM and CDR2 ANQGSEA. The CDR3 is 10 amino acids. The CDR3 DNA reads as TGCAGCGTTAAGAACACTGAAGCTTTCTTT. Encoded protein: CSVKNTEAFF.

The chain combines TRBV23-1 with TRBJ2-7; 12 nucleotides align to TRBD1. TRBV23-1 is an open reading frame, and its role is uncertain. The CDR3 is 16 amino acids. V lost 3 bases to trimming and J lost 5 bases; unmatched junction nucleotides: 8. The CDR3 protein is CASSHSWDRGLDEQYF. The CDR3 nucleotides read TGCGCCAGCAGTCACTCGTGGGACAGGGGGCTCGACGAGCAGTACTTC.

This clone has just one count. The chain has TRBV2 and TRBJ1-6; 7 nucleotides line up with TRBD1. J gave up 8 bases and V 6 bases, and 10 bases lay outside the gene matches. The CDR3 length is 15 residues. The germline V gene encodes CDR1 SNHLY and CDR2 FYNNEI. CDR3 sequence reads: CASRGLRTGDSPLHF. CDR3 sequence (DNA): TGTGCCAGCAGGGGTCTTAGGACAGGCGATTCACCCCTCCACTTT.

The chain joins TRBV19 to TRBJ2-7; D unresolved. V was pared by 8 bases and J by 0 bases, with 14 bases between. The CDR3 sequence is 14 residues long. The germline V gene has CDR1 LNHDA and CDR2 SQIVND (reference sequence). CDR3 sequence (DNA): TGTGCCAGTGCATCGCAGCACAGCTCCTACGAGCAGTACTTC. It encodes CASASQHSSYEQYF.

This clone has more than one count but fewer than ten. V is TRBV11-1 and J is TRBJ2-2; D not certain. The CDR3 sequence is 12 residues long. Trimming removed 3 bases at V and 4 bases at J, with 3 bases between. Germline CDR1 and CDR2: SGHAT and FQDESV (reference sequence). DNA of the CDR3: TGTGCCAGCAGCTTGGTCACCGGGGAGCTGTTTTTT. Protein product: CASSLVTGELFF.

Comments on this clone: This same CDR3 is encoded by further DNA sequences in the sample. CDR3 sequence: CSADRAETQYF. Here the CDR3 DNA reads TGCAGTGCTGACAGGGCAGAGACCCAGTACTTC. The chain has TRBV20-1 and TRBJ2-5; 7 nucleotides line up with TRBD1. V trimming: 5 bases; J trimming: 4 bases; junction bases outside the gene matches: 1. Per germline, CDR1 DFQATT and CDR2 SNEGSKA (reference sequence). The CDR3 consists of 11 residues.

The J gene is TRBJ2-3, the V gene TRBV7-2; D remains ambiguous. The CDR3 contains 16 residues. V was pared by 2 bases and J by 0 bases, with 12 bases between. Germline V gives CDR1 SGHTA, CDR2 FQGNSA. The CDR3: CASSLQGPPSTDTQYF. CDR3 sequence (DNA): TGTGCCAGCAGCTTACAAGGCCCACCCAGCACAGATACGCAGTATTTT.

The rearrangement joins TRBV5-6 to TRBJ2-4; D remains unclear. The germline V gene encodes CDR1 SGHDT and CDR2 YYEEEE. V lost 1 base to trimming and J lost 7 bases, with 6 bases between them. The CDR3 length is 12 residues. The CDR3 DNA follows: TGTGCCAGCAGCTTGTTCCAGAACATTCAGTACTTC. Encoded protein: CASSLFQNIQYF.

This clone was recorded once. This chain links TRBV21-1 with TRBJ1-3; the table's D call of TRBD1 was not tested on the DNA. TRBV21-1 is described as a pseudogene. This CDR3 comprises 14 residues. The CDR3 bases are TGTGCCAGCAGCAAAGCAGGGGCTGGAAACACCATATATTTT. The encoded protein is CASSKAGAGNTIYF.

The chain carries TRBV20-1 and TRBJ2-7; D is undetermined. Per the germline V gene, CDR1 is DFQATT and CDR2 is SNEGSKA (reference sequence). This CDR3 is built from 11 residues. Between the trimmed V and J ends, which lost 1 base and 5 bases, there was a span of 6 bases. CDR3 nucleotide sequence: TGCAGTGCTAGAGTTGTCGACGAGCAGTACTTC. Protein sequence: CSARVVDEQYF.

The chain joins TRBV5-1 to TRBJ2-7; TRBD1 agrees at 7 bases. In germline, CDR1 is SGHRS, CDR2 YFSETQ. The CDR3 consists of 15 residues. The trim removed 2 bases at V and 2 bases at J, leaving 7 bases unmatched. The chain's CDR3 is CASSFRPGTAYEQYF. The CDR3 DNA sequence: TGCGCCAGCAGCTTCCGTCCCGGGACAGCCTACGAGCAGTACTTC.

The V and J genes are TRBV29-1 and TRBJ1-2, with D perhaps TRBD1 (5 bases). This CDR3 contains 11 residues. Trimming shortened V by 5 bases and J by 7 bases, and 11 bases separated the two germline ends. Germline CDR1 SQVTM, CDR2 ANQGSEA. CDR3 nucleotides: TGCAGCGTTAGGAGGGGCCTTGGCTACACCTTC. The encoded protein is CSVRRGLGYTF.

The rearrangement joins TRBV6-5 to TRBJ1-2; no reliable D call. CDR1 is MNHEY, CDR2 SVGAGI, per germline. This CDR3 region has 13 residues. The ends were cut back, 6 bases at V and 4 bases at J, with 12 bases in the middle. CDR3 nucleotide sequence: TGTGCCAGCAGAACCGACCGCGCCTATGGCTACACCTTC. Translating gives CASRTDRAYGYTF.